The rows below give T cell receptor beta chains drawn from one sample of a study of PD-1 blockade in mismatch repair-deficient tumors. TCRdb's table, derived via immunoSEQ multiplex PCR, lists solely in-frame clones and lacks some. Of about 84,000 clones in the sample, approximately 84% are singletons; the top ten hold approximately 2.7%. The sample in question was peripheral blood, obtained 12 weeks after starting pembrolizumab. Receptors were obtained from an adult with mismatch repair-deficient cancer. Each CDR3 is given with its conserved first and last residue. A D gene is named only where the DNA matches it firmly. Clone size is given for some rows only: seen once, a few or many times, or a class if the clone is expanded.

clone size | J gene | V gene | D gene | CDR3 DNA | CDR3 protein
NA | TRBJ1-4 | TRBV9 | TRBD1 | TGTGCCAGCAGCGGCCGGGACAGGGGGTTAGCAACTAATGAAAAACTGTTTTTT | CASSGRDRGLATNEKLFF
NA | TRBJ2-7 | TRBV23-1 | TRBD2 | TGCGCCAGCAGTCACCATGGGACTAGCGGGAGGCGAAAGGTGCAGTACTTC | CASSHHGTSGRRKVQYF
NA | TRBJ1-4 | TRBV7-2 | NA | TGTGCCAGCAGCCCTGAGGCGCCTGCAACTAATGAAAAACTGTTTTTT | CASSPEAPATNEKLFF
NA | TRBJ2-2 | TRBV9 | NA | TGTGCCAGCAGCGGATCATTCACCGGGGAGCTGTTTTTT | CASSGSFTGELFF
NA | TRBJ1-2 | TRBV19 | NA | TGTGCCAGTAGTATAGGGACAGCGCTGACCTATGGCTACACCTTC | CASSIGTALTYGYTF
NA | TRBJ1-5 | TRBV19 | NA | TGTGCCAGTAGTATTAGGGGAGGGAATCAGCCCCAGCATTTT | CASSIRGGNQPQHF
NA | TRBJ2-1 | TRBV9 | TRBD1 | TGTGCCAGCAGCCATAGACAGGGGGCAATGGGTTCCAATGAGCAGTTCTTC | CASSHRQGAMGSNEQFF
NA | TRBJ2-1 | TRBV9 | TRBD2 | TGTGCCAGCAGCGTCTGGGATAGCGGGAGCTCCTACAATGAGCAGTTCTTC | CASSVWDSGSSYNEQFF
NA | TRBJ2-5 | TRBV14 | TRBD2 | TGTGCCAGCAGCCAAGTGTCGACTAGCGGACGGTACCAAGAGACCCAGTACTTC | CASSQVSTSGRYQETQYF
NA | TRBJ1-1 | TRBV20-1 | NA | TGCAGTGCCTTGGGTTCTACTGAAGCTTTCTTT | CSALGSTEAFF
few | TRBJ2-7 | TRBV28 | TRBD1 | TGTGCCAGCAGCCTCTTTCCCGGGACAGGGACCTACGAGCAGTACTTC | CASSLFPGTGTYEQYF
NA | TRBJ1-1 | TRBV6-5 | NA | TGTGCCAGCAGAAACACTGAAGCTTTCTTT | CASRNTEAFF
NA | TRBJ2-2 | TRBV4-2 | NA | TGTGCCAGCAGCCAAGATCTGTTCCCCGGGGAGCTGTTTTTT | CASSQDLFPGELFF
NA | TRBJ1-1 | TRBV5-5 | NA | TGTGCCAGCAGCTCTACAACGAACACTGAAGCTTTCTTT | CASSSTTNTEAFF
NA | TRBJ2-1 | TRBV6-1 | NA | TGTGCCAGCAGTGAAGTAGCAGGGTCTTACAATGAGCAGTTCTTC | CASSEVAGSYNEQFF
NA | TRBJ1-1 | TRBV5-5 | NA | TGTGCCAGCAGCGCCGGGGTAGGGACTGAAGCTTTCTTT | CASSAGVGTEAFF
NA | TRBJ1-1 | TRBV15 | NA | TGTGCCACTTCGCGGGGCAGGGGTAGTACTGAAGCTTTCTTT | CATSRGRGSTEAFF
NA | TRBJ2-3 | TRBV11-3 | NA | TGTGCCAGCAGCTCTCCGGGGCTCCCCACAGATACGCAGTATTTT | CASSSPGLPTDTQYF
NA | TRBJ1-1 | TRBV28 | NA | TGTGCCGCCTCCGTCGGGGGGGCCGCTGAAGCTTTCTTT | CAASVGGAAEAFF
NA | TRBJ2-2 | TRBV11-3 | TRBD2 | TGTGCCAGCAGCTTAAGAACTTGGAGGGAGGGGAAAACCGGGGAGCTGTTTTTT | CASSLRTWREGKTGELFF
NA | TRBJ2-3 | TRBV5-1 | NA | TGCGCCAGCAGCTTAGGAGGAGGGGAAGATACGCAGTATTTT | CASSLGGGEDTQYF
NA | TRBJ1-1 | TRBV13 | TRBD1 | TGTGCCAGCAGCATAAGACAGGGGGCTAACACTGAAGCTTTCTTT | CASSIRQGANTEAFF
few | TRBJ1-1 | TRBV5-1 | NA | TGCGCCAGCAGACTCGGGACGGTCAACACTGAAGCTTTCTTT | CASRLGTVNTEAFF
NA | TRBJ2-1 | TRBV19 | TRBD1 | TGTGCCAGTACCTGGGGACAGGGCAGAGGCAATGAGCAGTTCTTC | CASTWGQGRGNEQFF
NA | TRBJ1-1 | TRBV11-3 | NA | TGTGCCAGCAGTCTAGGGGGGCCAACTGAAGCTTTCTTT | CASSLGGPTEAFF
NA | TRBJ1-3 | TRBV30 | NA | TGTGCCTGGAGTTTACAGGGAGGTCATGGAAACACCATATATTTT | CAWSLQGGHGNTIYF
NA | TRBJ2-7 | TRBV11-2 | TRBD1 | TGTGCCAGCAGTTACCGGGACAGGGCCTCCTACGAGCAGTACTTC | CASSYRDRASYEQYF
NA | TRBJ2-1 | TRBV27 | TRBD2 | TGTGCCAGCAGCATAACCCTTAGCGGGGGGGGTGAGCAGTTCTTC | CASSITLSGGGEQFF
NA | TRBJ1-5 | TRBV28 | NA | TGTGCCAGCAGATACTCCAGTCGGGGGGCGAATCAGCCCCAGCATTTT | CASRYSSRGANQPQHF
NA | TRBJ2-7 | TRBV6-6 | NA | TGTGCCATATCCCCCCTAGGGCTCCGGCTCTACGAGCAGTACTTC | CAISPLGLRLYEQYF
NA | TRBJ2-3 | TRBV2 | TRBD2 | TGTGCCAGCAGAGTAGCGGGAGTCGGCACAGATACGCAGTATTTT | CASRVAGVGTDTQYF
NA | TRBJ1-2 | TRBV6-1 | NA | TGTGCCAGCAGTGAGGTTTGGGTTAACTATGGCTACACCTTC | CASSEVWVNYGYTF
NA | TRBJ2-1 | TRBV6-6 | NA | TGTGCCAGCTCTCCCCGATGGGGGGACTCCTACAATGAGCAGTTCTTC | CASSPRWGDSYNEQFF
NA | TRBJ2-6 | TRBV7-8 | NA | TGTGCCAGCAGCTTAGCAGAGGTACACACTGGGGCCAACGTCCTGACTTTC | CASSLAEVHTGANVLTF
NA | TRBJ2-3 | TRBV6-5 | NA | TGTGCCAGCAGGCCCTTTTCCGTCGGCACAGATACGCAGTATTTT | CASRPFSVGTDTQYF
few | TRBJ2-5 | TRBV4-3 | NA | TGCGCCAGCAGCCAGTCCTACGTTCGGGAGACCCAGTACTTC | CASSQSYVRETQYF
NA | TRBJ2-2 | TRBV6-1 | NA | TGTGCCAGCAAAAGGGTAGCCTCAGGGGGGGAGCTGTTTTTT | CASKRVASGGELFF
NA | TRBJ2-1 | TRBV7-9 | NA | TGTGCCAGCAGCCGTATAAACGATGAGCAGTTCTTC | CASSRINDEQFF
once | TRBJ1-4 | TRBV7-9 | NA | TGTGCCAGCAGCACCGGACAGCCTTATAATGAAAAACTGTTTTTT | CASSTGQPYNEKLFF
NA | TRBJ1-2 | TRBV19 | NA | TGTGCCAGTAGCGGAGACAGGTGGGGCTACACCTTC | CASSGDRWGYTF
NA | TRBJ2-4 | TRBV29-1 | NA | TGCAGCGTGCCCGCGAGAGTCGGGAGTGACATTCAGTACTTC | CSVPARVGSDIQYF